This TCR beta chain was recovered during a study of T-cell reconstitution after alpha-beta-depleted transplantation in children. Unique molecular identifiers were incorporated during preparation of the TCRbeta library. A single record per CDR3 protein comes from TCRdb applying MiXCR to the PCR reads. The sample has about 600,000 distinct CDR3 sequences, roughly a tenth seen once; the top ten hold about 4.3%. The CDR3 is made up of 15 amino acids. Germline CDR1 reads SGDLS; CDR2 reads YYNGEE. V lost 0 bases, J lost 3 bases, and 10 bases lay in between. Sample: PBMCs from the stem cell graft donor, taken from the stem cell graft. V usage is TRBV9 and J usage is TRBJ1-5; a weak D match, TRBD1 (5 bases). The sequence derives from a human donor who donated a stem cell graft to a child with acute myeloid leukemia. The CDR3 loop is CASSVAQGDNQPQHF. CDR3 DNA sequence: TGTGCCAGCAGCGTAGCTCAGGGCGACAATCAGCCCCAGCATTTT.